This passage covers 20 T cell receptor beta chains from one sample sequenced in a study of blood T cell repertoires in COVID-19. Using immunoSEQ multiplex PCR, the repertoire was profiled, and TCRdb retains in-frame clones only, with some absent. Seen here are some 300,000 clones, 85% to 90% observed once, and the top ten hold 1% to 1.5%. Specimen: peripheral blood. These receptors came from a man in his 70s with acute or convalescent COVID-19.

The chain links TRBV2 to TRBJ2-6; a possible D gene is TRBD2 (5 bases). Germline CDR1 reads SNHLY; CDR2 reads FYNNEI. The CDR3 totals 14 residues. Trimming left V 3 bases short and J 2 bases short, with 5 bases between. The CDR3: CASSERAGANVLTF. DNA for the CDR3: TGTGCCAGCAGTGAGAGGGCTGGGGCCAACGTCCTGACTTTC.

The chain is built from TRBV28 and TRBJ1-2, with D possibly matching TRBD1 (5 bases). The germline V gene encodes CDR1 MDHEN and CDR2 SYDVKM. The germline V and J ends were trimmed by 8 bases and 1 base, with 8 bases remaining between them. CDR3 length equals 12 residues. CDR3 region: CASSGGNYGYTF. DNA for the CDR3: TGTGCCAGCTCCGGGGGTAACTATGGCTACACCTTC.

The V gene is TRBV10-3, the J gene TRBJ2-7, with D possibly matching TRBD1 (6 bases). In germline, CDR1 is ENHRY, CDR2 SYGVKD. Trimming left V 3 bases short and J 2 bases short, with 11 bases between. This CDR3 contains 14 residues. This CDR3 is CAISEMQGPYEQYF. Here the CDR3 DNA reads TGTGCCATCAGTGAAATGCAGGGGCCCTACGAGCAGTACTTC.

J is TRBJ1-3 and V is TRBV4-3; possible D gene TRBD1, 6 bases. V shed 0 bases and J shed 4 bases, with 16 bases lying between them. Germline V gene data show CDR1 as LGHNA and CDR2 as YSLEER. The CDR3 loop spans 17 amino acids. Here the CDR3 DNA reads TGCGCCAGCAGCCAAGATCCAACAGGGAGCGCAGGAAACACCATATATTTT. Protein product: CASSQDPTGSAGNTIYF.

The chain carries TRBV4-2 and TRBJ1-1; D may be TRBD1 (5 bases). CDR1 LGHNA and CDR2 YNFKEQ come from the germline V gene. V was clipped by 0 bases and J by 5 bases, with 13 bases between them. This CDR3 contains 15 residues. DNA of the CDR3: TGTGCCAGCAGCCAAGATGGGGCGTTCGGGACTGAAGCTTTCTTT. Translated, it gives CASSQDGAFGTEAFF.

The CDR3 nucleotides read TGTGCCAGCAGTCTGGTCAGGGGCGAGACCCAGTACTTC. Its translation: CASSLVRGETQYF. The chain is built from TRBV2 and TRBJ2-5; D possibly corresponds to TRBD1 (6 bases). In germline, CDR1 is SNHLY, CDR2 FYNNEI. Trimming removed 5 bases at V and 5 bases at J, with 12 bases between. This CDR3 region has 13 residues.

The chain has TRBV11-2 and TRBJ2-1; no clear D. Germline lookup yields CDR1 SGHAT and CDR2 FQNNGV. The CDR3 consists of 13 residues. V was shortened by 5 bases and J by 10 bases, with 15 bases between the two germline ends. The CDR3 bases are TGTGCCAGCAGCCCAGCTAGTCTTCCCGAGCAGTTCTTC. Protein sequence: CASSPASLPEQFF.

The chain combines TRBV2 with TRBJ1-2; D possibly corresponds to TRBD1 (5 bases). CDR1 and CDR2 from the germline V gene are SNHLY and FYNNEI. The CDR3 length is 16 residues. The germline V and J ends were trimmed by 1 base and 8 bases, with 20 bases remaining between them. CDR3 nucleotides: TGTGCCAGCAGTGAAGAAGTCGGGACTCCGACGTCCGGCTACACCTTC. Its protein product is CASSEEVGTPTSGYTF.

This chain connects TRBV15 to TRBJ1-4; TRBD1 is a possible D gene (6 bases). The germline V gene has CDR1 LNHNV and CDR2 YYDKDF (reference sequence). Trimming removed 5 bases at V and 8 bases at J, with 21 bases between. This CDR3 has 16 residues. CDR3 residues: CATSGGLLRPREKLFF. CDR3 nucleotide sequence: TGTGCCACCAGCGGGGGCCTATTAAGGCCACGGGAAAAACTGTTTTTT.

V and J are TRBV24-1 and TRBJ2-7; no firm D call. The CDR3 runs to 11 residues. From germline, CDR1 is KGHDR and CDR2 SFDVKD. V dropped 9 bases and J dropped 4 bases, with 9 bases sitting between them. The CDR3 nucleotides are TGTGCCACCCTCACAGATTACGAGCAGTACTTC. Translated: CATLTDYEQYF.

This clone was detected only a few times. The genes are TRBV12-3 or TRBV12-4 and TRBJ1-1; 8 nucleotides agree with TRBD1. V trimming: 2 bases; J trimming: 6 bases; junction bases outside the gene matches: 2. There are 13 residues in the CDR3. DNA for the CDR3: TGTGCCAGCAGTTTACGACAGGGGTCTGAAGCTTTCTTT. Translated, it gives CASSLRQGSEAFF.

This sequence joins TRBV5-1 and TRBJ1-2; possible D gene TRBD1, 6 bases. Germline CDR1 and CDR2: SGHRS and YFSETQ. V was pared by 0 bases and J by 4 bases, with 16 bases between. The CDR3 length is 16 residues. The CDR3 sequence is CASSLGRGVNGYGYTF. As DNA, the CDR3 is TGCGCCAGCAGCTTGGGCAGGGGAGTTAACGGCTATGGCTACACCTTC.

This clone has only one observation. The V gene is TRBV11-3, the J gene TRBJ2-1; D is unresolved. The CDR3 runs 16 residues. Trimming removed 1 base at V and 0 bases at J, with 10 bases between. The germline V gene has CDR1 SGHNT and CDR2 YENEEA. The CDR3 loop reads CASSLAGTSSYNEQFF. In DNA form, the CDR3 reads TGTGCCAGCAGCTTAGCGGGTACGAGCTCCTACAATGAGCAGTTCTTC.

The V gene is TRBV7-2, the J gene TRBJ2-7, with 12 bases lining up with TRBD2. V trimming: 6 bases; J trimming: 4 bases; junction bases outside the gene matches: 7. The CDR3 extends over 15 amino acids. Germline assignment: CDR1 SGHTA and CDR2 FQGNSA. In DNA form, the CDR3 reads TGTGCCAGCAGACAAGGACTAGCGGGGAATTACGAGCAGTACTTC. It yields the protein CASRQGLAGNYEQYF.

The rearrangement uses TRBV20-1 and TRBJ1-3; D is unresolved. Germline V gene lookup returns CDR1 DFQATT and CDR2 SNEGSKA (reference sequence). V lost 3 bases and J lost 3, with 3 bases in between. The CDR3 length is 11 residues. In DNA, the CDR3 is TGCAGTGCTAGCAATGGAAACACCATATATTTT. As protein: CSASNGNTIYF.

V is TRBV24-1 and J is TRBJ1-2, with D possibly TRBD1 on 6 matching bases. CDR3 length: 14 residues. Germline V CDR1 and CDR2: KGHDR, SFDVKD. The V and J ends lost 4 bases and 5 bases respectively, with 13 bases between them. The CDR3 spells CATSDRGGGYGYTF. The CDR3 DNA sequence: TGTGCCACCAGTGACCGAGGGGGGGGTTATGGCTACACCTTC.

The V call is TRBV11-2, the J call TRBJ2-5, with 7 positions matching TRBD2. CDR1 and CDR2 from the germline V gene are SGHAT and FQNNGV. The CDR3 runs to 15 residues. V lost 4 bases, J lost 1 base, and 6 bases stayed unmatched. CDR3 region: CASSWRQRGQETQYF. CDR3 bases: TGTGCCAGCAGCTGGAGACAGCGGGGCCAAGAGACCCAGTACTTC.

Here the CDR3 reads CASSPTEETQYF. As DNA, the CDR3 is TGTGCCAGCAGCCCAACAGAAGAGACCCAGTACTTC. The rearrangement links TRBV6-2 or TRBV6-3 to TRBJ2-5; no clear D. V lost 6 bases, J lost 3 bases, and 8 bases lay in between. Germline assignment: CDR1 MNHEY and CDR2 SVGEGT. This CDR3 region has 12 residues.

The chain couples TRBV28 to TRBJ1-4; tentatively, D is TRBD1 (5 bases). The V gene's germline CDR1 is MDHEN and CDR2 SYDVKM. The CDR3 covers 15 residues. Trimming took off 3 bases at V and 4 bases at J, with 12 bases between the two ends. The DNA of the CDR3 is TGTGCCAGCAGTTTGGGACTGCCCCTTAATGAAAAACTGTTTTTT. Translated: CASSLGLPLNEKLFF.

This clone occurred a few times. The rearrangement joins TRBV5-1 to TRBJ1-5; TRBD1 matches at 8 bases. The CDR3 is 15 amino acids. Germline values: CDR1 SGHRS, CDR2 YFSETQ. V lost 4 bases, J lost 7 bases, and 10 bases stayed unmatched. DNA for the CDR3: TGCGCCAGCAGCCCGGAGGGACAGGCTGGCCAGCCCCAGCATTTT. The encoded protein is CASSPEGQAGQPQHF.